The 28 T cell receptor beta chains listed next were all sequenced from one sample in a study of blood T cell repertoires in COVID-19. Measured with immunoSEQ multiplex PCR; TCRdb has only the in-frame clones, and not every one. Among 200,000 to 300,000 clones listed, around 84% were seen once. The sequenced sample consisted of peripheral blood. These receptors originate from a man between 40 and 49 years old who had recovered from COVID-19.

The chain couples TRBV19 to TRBJ2-1; TRBD1 matches 9 bases. With 1 base clipped from V and 4 bases from J, the junction kept 11 bases outside the gene matches. Germline values: CDR1 LNHDA, CDR2 SQIVND (reference sequence). The CDR3 consists of 18 residues. The CDR3 sequence: CASSIVGGRTGDYNEQFF. CDR3 in DNA: TGTGCCAGTAGTATAGTCGGGGGGAGGACAGGGGATTACAATGAGCAGTTCTTC.

CDR3 coding DNA: TGTGCCAGCAGCTCCTCAACTAGCGGGGTCTGGGGGCAGTTCTTC. Encoded protein: CASSSSTSGVWGQFF. The gene calls are TRBV5-4 and TRBJ2-1; the match to TRBD2 covers 10 bases. Germline values: CDR1 SGHNT, CDR2 YYREEE (reference sequence). Trimming took 3 bases from V and 12 from J; bases not matched to a gene: 12. This CDR3 is built from 15 residues.

The chain carries TRBV5-1 and TRBJ1-6, with D hard to call. In germline, CDR1 is SGHRS, CDR2 YFSETQ. Trimming took 4 bases from V and 9 from J, leaving 14 bases between them. The CDR3 loop spans 14 amino acids. For the CDR3, the DNA is TGCGCCAGCAGCCTAACGTTGGCGGGTTCACCCCTCCACTTT. Its translation is CASSLTLAGSPLHF.

The J gene is TRBJ1-2, the V gene TRBV5-3; 8 bases match TRBD1. TRBV5-3 belongs to the ORF category, with a function that is uncertain. The CDR3 loop spans 18 amino acids. V dropped 4 bases and J dropped 0; count of bases not matched to a gene: 14. The CDR3 spells CARSHLFGTGPTNYGYTF. The DNA for the CDR3 is TGTGCCAGAAGCCATCTTTTTGGGACAGGCCCTACTAACTATGGCTACACCTTC.

The J gene is TRBJ1-1, the V gene TRBV2; TRBD1 matches 9 bases. V lost 6 bases and J lost 0; bases outside the gene matches: 8. The CDR3 loop spans 16 amino acids. Germline V gene sequence: CDR1 SNHLY, CDR2 FYNNEI. CDR3 residues: CASRNRDRAVNTEAFF. CDR3 DNA sequence: TGTGCCAGCAGAAACCGGGACAGGGCCGTGAACACTGAAGCTTTCTTT.

This clone was detected a few times. The rearrangement uses TRBV2 and TRBJ1-2; the D gene is possibly TRBD1 (6 bases). Per germline, CDR1 SNHLY and CDR2 FYNNEI. The CDR3 contains 16 residues. V was pared by 5 bases and J by 0 bases, with 16 bases between. The chain's CDR3 is CASSPGAARSNYGYTF. The CDR3 bases are TGTGCCAGCAGTCCAGGGGCCGCGCGGTCTAACTATGGCTACACCTTC.

The chain has TRBV19 and TRBJ1-2, with D unresolved. The germline gives CDR1 LNHDA, CDR2 SQIVND (reference sequence). There are 14 residues in the CDR3. Trimming shortened V by 2 bases and J by 0 bases, and 7 bases separated the two germline ends. Here the CDR3 DNA reads TGTGCCAGTAGTATACAGCAGGCTAACTATGGCTACACCTTC. Protein product: CASSIQQANYGYTF. Drawing the rest from reference TRBV19 and TRBJ1-2, the complete variable domain is DGGITQSPKYLFRKEGQNVTLSCEQNLNHDAMYWYRQDPGQGLRLIYYSQIVNDFQKGDIAEGYSVSREKKESFPLTVTSAQKNPTAFYLCASSIQQANYGYTFGSGTRLTVV.

The chain links TRBV5-4 to TRBJ2-2; 9 bases are shared with TRBD2. CDR1 SGHNT and CDR2 YYREEE come from the germline V gene (reference sequence). Germline trimming cut 4 bases from V and 6 bases from J; bases unmatched to any gene: 13. The CDR3 consists of 17 residues. CDR3 sequence: CASSARRGGDEAGELFF. CDR3 in DNA: TGTGCCAGCAGCGCGAGGCGGGGGGGCGATGAGGCCGGGGAGCTGTTTTTT.

The chain combines TRBV9 with TRBJ2-3; D uncertain. Per germline, CDR1 SGDLS and CDR2 YYNGEE. This CDR3 has 15 amino acids. Between the trimmed V and J ends, which lost 4 bases and 3 bases, there was a span of 15 bases. CDR3 bases: TGTGCCAGCAGCCTAGTCGGTACGTTAACAGATACGCAGTATTTT. Protein product: CASSLVGTLTDTQYF.

The V and J genes are TRBV19 and TRBJ2-2; D may be TRBD1 (6 bases). Germline CDR1 and CDR2: LNHDA and SQIVND (reference sequence). The CDR3 is 14 amino acids. Trimming shortened V by 3 bases and J by 6 bases, and 11 bases separated the two germline ends. The CDR3 loop is CASSIDQGSGELFF. In DNA, the CDR3 is TGTGCCAGTAGTATTGATCAGGGGTCCGGGGAGCTGTTTTTT.

The sample holds one count of this clone. The chain has TRBV9 and TRBJ2-2, with 13 bases identical to TRBD2. V gave up 2 bases and J gave up 5 bases; unmatched junction bases: 6. The length of the CDR3 is 17 residues. Germline V CDR1 and CDR2: SGDLS, YYNGEE. CDR3 DNA sequence: TGTGCCAGCAGCGTCTCGACTAGCGGGGGGTCTACCGGGGAGCTGTTTTTT. Its translation is CASSVSTSGGSTGELFF.

This chain joins TRBV3-1 (or the pseudogene TRBV3-2) and TRBJ2-7, with a possible D match to TRBD2 (5 bases). With 3 bases removed from V and 7 bases from J, the gap between germline ends came to 10 bases. The V gene's germline CDR1 is LGHDT and CDR2 YNNKEL (reference sequence). The CDR3 extends over 12 amino acids. The CDR3 is CASSQDGGEQYF. The CDR3 DNA follows: TGTGCCAGCAGCCAGGATGGCGGGGAGCAGTACTTC.

The V and J genes are TRBV14 and TRBJ2-1; 9 nucleotides agree with TRBD2. Germline CDR1 reads SGHDN; CDR2 reads FVKESK. This CDR3 is 16 amino acids long. V was clipped by 4 bases and J by 4 bases; unmatched bases: 8. DNA for the CDR3: TGTGCCAGCAGCCTCCGGACTAGCGTGCCATACAATGAGCAGTTCTTC. It translates to CASSLRTSVPYNEQFF.

The V gene is TRBV7-2, the J gene TRBJ1-5; possible D gene TRBD1, 6 bases. The germline CDR1 and CDR2 sequences are SGHTA and FQGNSA. V lost 5 bases, J lost 5 bases, and 13 bases lay in between. CDR3 size: 14 residues. The CDR3: CASSQGGEYQPQHF. As DNA, the CDR3 is TGTGCCAGCAGCCAAGGGGGGGAGTATCAGCCCCAGCATTTT.

The chain links TRBV28 to TRBJ2-7; 11 positions agree with TRBD1. Trimming removed 10 bases from V and 6 bases from J; junction bases left unmatched: 14. Per germline, CDR1 MDHEN and CDR2 SYDVKM. The CDR3 loop spans 15 amino acids. The CDR3 DNA reads as TGTGCCACCAATACCGGGACAGGGGGTATGGGCGAGCAGTACTTC. This encodes CATNTGTGGMGEQYF.

J is TRBJ2-1 and V is TRBV9; 7 nucleotides line up with TRBD2. CDR1 is SGDLS, CDR2 YYNGEE, per germline. The CDR3 is 16 amino acids. V was clipped by 0 bases and J by 7 bases; unmatched bases: 10. The DNA for the CDR3 is TGTGCCAGCAGCGTAGGAGTATGGCGGGGGAGAAATGAGCAGTTCTTC. Amino acids: CASSVGVWRGRNEQFF.

V and J are TRBV7-6 and TRBJ1-3; 8 bases map to TRBD1. This CDR3 is built from 16 residues. V shed 3 bases, J shed 0 bases, and the junction held 4 bases outside the gene matches. Germline V gene sequence: CDR1 SGHVS, CDR2 FNYEAQ. The CDR3 sequence: CASSFGQGASGNTIYF. The CDR3 DNA is TGTGCCAGCAGCTTCGGACAGGGAGCCTCTGGAAACACCATATATTTT.

J is TRBJ2-1 and V is TRBV30; 12 bases fit TRBD2. The germline CDR1 and CDR2 sequences are GTSNPN and SVGIG (reference sequence). The CDR3 extends over 15 amino acids. J was trimmed by 6 bases and V by 5 bases; bases with no gene match: 8. The CDR3 region has the DNA TGTGCCTGGGGTTCCGGGACTAGCGGGCTCAATGAGCAGTTCTTC. It codes for CAWGSGTSGLNEQFF.

This chain connects TRBV9 to TRBJ1-3; 9 nucleotides align to TRBD1. The V gene's germline CDR1 is SGDLS and CDR2 YYNGEE. V dropped 4 bases and J dropped 1; count of bases not matched to a gene: 6. This CDR3 region has 16 residues. CDR3: CASSPRDRVSGNTIYF. The CDR3 DNA reads as TGTGCCAGCAGCCCGCGGGACAGGGTATCTGGAAACACCATATATTTT. The full variable domain, rest sourced from reference TRBV9 and TRBJ1-3, is DSGVTQTPKHLITATGQRVTLRCSPRSGDLSVYWYQQSLDQGLQFLIQYYNGEERAKGNILERFSAQQFPDLHSELNLSSLELGDSALYFCASSPRDRVSGNTIYFGEGSWLTVV.

The chain carries TRBV28 and TRBJ2-1, with 9 bases matching TRBD2. CDR1 is MDHEN, CDR2 SYDVKM, per germline. CDR3 length: 16 amino acids. J lost 2 bases, V lost 8 bases, and 10 bases had no gene match. CDR3: CASGKGGGAPYNEQFF. As DNA, the CDR3 is TGTGCCAGCGGGAAGGGCGGGGGGGCCCCCTACAATGAGCAGTTCTTC. Filled out from reference TRBV28 and TRBJ2-1, the complete variable domain reads DVKVTQSSRYLVKRTGEKVFLECVQDMDHENMFWYRQDPGLGLRLIYFSYDVKMKEKGDIPEGYSVSREKKERFSLILESASTNQTSMYLCASGKGGGAPYNEQFFGPGTRLTVL.

The J gene is TRBJ2-4, the V gene TRBV29-1, with a tentative D call TRBD2 (7 bases). The CDR3 totals 13 residues. The V gene's germline CDR1 is SQVTM and CDR2 ANQGSEA. CDR3 sequence (DNA): TGCAGTGGGGGAGGGGGTGGTTTTGGCATTCAGTACTTC. Translation: CSGGGGGFGIQYF. The whole variable domain, filled in from reference TRBV29-1 and TRBJ2-4, reads SAVISQKPSRDICQRGTSLTIQCQVDSQVTMMFWYRQQPGQSLTLIATANQGSEATYESGFVIDKFPISRPNLTFSTLTVSNMSPEDSSIYLCSGGGGGFGIQYFGAGTRLSVL.

The chain carries TRBV2 and TRBJ1-2; TRBD1 agrees at 8 bases. This CDR3 spans 12 amino acids. Looked up from germline, CDR1 is SNHLY and CDR2 is FYNNEI. After removal of 11 bases from V and 4 bases from J, the junction contained 6 bases not matched to a gene. CDR3 sequence reads: CAAGQGSYGYTF. Here the CDR3 DNA reads TGTGCCGCCGGACAGGGTAGCTATGGCTACACCTTC.

The V and J genes are TRBV10-2 and TRBJ1-2, with D possibly being TRBD1 (5 bases). Germline values: CDR1 WSHSY, CDR2 SAAADI. Trimming stripped 3 bases from V and 4 bases from J, with 12 bases between. This CDR3 spans 14 amino acids. The CDR3 DNA is TGCGCCAGCAGTGAATCATCGGGGGTCTATGGCTACACCTTC. It encodes CASSESSGVYGYTF.

This chain uses TRBV19 with TRBJ1-5; D might be TRBD1 (5 bases). The V and J ends lost 6 bases and 0 bases respectively, with 18 bases between them. The CDR3 contains 17 residues. Germline-derived CDR1 and CDR2 are LNHDA and SQIVND (reference sequence). The DNA for the CDR3 is TGTGCCAGTAGGGGTGGGGGAGGACCATATAGCAATCAGCCCCAGCATTTT. This encodes CASRGGGGPYSNQPQHF.

V is TRBV4-3 and J is TRBJ2-2; possibly TRBD2 for D (6 bases). The CDR3 runs to 18 residues. V was clipped by 0 bases and J by 2 bases, with 16 bases between them. Germline V gene lookup returns CDR1 LGHNA and CDR2 YSLEER. DNA for the CDR3: TGCGCCAGCAGCCAAGAAAGAGCGGGCAGGCTCAACACCGGGGAGCTGTTTTTT. Protein product: CASSQERAGRLNTGELFF.

The gene calls are TRBV6-5 and TRBJ2-5, with 10 bases lining up with TRBD1. CDR1 and CDR2 from the germline V gene are MNHEY and SVGAGI. The CDR3 is 15 amino acids. Unmatched junction bases numbered 10, after V lost 7 bases and J lost 5 bases. The CDR3 nucleotides read TGTGCCAGCAATTCGGGACAGGGGATGGTGGAGACCCAGTACTTC. Translating it yields CASNSGQGMVETQYF.

About this clone: Distinct nucleotide sequences in the sample also encode this CDR3. The chain links TRBV5-1 to TRBJ2-7; 11 bases map to TRBD2. J was trimmed by 4 bases and V by 1 base; bases with no gene match: 4. Looked up from germline, CDR1 is SGHRS and CDR2 is YFSETQ. CDR3 size: 15 residues. Written as DNA, the CDR3 is TGCGCCAGCAGCTTGAGTAGCGGGAGGGCGTACGAGCAGTACTTC. Translation gives CASSLSSGRAYEQYF.

The CDR3 DNA reads TGTGCCAGCAGCCGTTATGCCTACAATCAGCCCCAGCATTTT. Translated: CASSRYAYNQPQHF. J is TRBJ1-5 and V is TRBV3-1 (or the pseudogene TRBV3-2); D ambiguous. The CDR3 totals 14 residues. Germline CDR1 LGHDT, CDR2 YNNKEL (reference sequence). Trimming took off 4 bases at V and 3 bases at J, with 10 bases between the two ends.